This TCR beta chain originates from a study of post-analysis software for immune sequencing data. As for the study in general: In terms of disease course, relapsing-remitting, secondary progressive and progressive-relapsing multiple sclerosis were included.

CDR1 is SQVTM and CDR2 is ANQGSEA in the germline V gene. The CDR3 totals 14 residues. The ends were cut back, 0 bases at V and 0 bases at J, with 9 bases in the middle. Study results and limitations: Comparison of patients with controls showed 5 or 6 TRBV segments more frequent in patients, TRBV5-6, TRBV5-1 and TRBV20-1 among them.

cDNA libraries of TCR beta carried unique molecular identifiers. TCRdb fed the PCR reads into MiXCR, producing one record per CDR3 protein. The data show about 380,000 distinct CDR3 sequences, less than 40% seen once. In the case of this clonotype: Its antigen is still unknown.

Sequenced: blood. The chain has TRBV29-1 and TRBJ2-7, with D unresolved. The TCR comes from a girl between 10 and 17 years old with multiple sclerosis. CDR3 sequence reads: CSVEDPDDSYEQYF. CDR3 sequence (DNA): TGCAGCGTTGAAGATCCGGACGACTCCTACGAGCAGTACTTC.